This entry concerns a single T cell receptor (beta chain). No antigen is known for it. Sequenced by immunoSEQ multiplex PCR; TCRdb stores in-frame clones only, minus some. Among around 2,000,000 clones, about 95% were seen once, and the ten largest hold 0.85% to 1.2%. This sample was taken from a study of shared clonotypes between healthy human individuals. In the study overall: Donor ages ranged 18 to 49 years: a couple of women, a few men. Overall study results and limits: Sampling used blood alone; tissue repertoires probably differ. What naive subsets generally showed was a larger estimated richness than memory subsets showed. A few donors showed sharing of about 5.5% of naive CD4 clonotypes.

In the naive CD8 group, cells lacked CD45RO and were positively selected for CCR7, so terminally differentiated effector memory CD45RA+ cells were left out. This receptor was taken from a man between 18 and 35 years old in good health. Sample: naive CD8+ T cells sorted from blood.

CDR3 protein: CASSPNGLTDTQYF. The CDR3 DNA reads as TGTGCCAGCAGCCCTAATGGCCTCACAGATACGCAGTATTTT. The chain uses TRBV7-3 and TRBJ2-3, with no clear D. V lost 5 bases and J 2 bases, leaving 11 bases between the germline ends. The CDR3 sequence is 14 residues long. Germline V gene sequence: CDR1 SGHTA, CDR2 FQGTGA.